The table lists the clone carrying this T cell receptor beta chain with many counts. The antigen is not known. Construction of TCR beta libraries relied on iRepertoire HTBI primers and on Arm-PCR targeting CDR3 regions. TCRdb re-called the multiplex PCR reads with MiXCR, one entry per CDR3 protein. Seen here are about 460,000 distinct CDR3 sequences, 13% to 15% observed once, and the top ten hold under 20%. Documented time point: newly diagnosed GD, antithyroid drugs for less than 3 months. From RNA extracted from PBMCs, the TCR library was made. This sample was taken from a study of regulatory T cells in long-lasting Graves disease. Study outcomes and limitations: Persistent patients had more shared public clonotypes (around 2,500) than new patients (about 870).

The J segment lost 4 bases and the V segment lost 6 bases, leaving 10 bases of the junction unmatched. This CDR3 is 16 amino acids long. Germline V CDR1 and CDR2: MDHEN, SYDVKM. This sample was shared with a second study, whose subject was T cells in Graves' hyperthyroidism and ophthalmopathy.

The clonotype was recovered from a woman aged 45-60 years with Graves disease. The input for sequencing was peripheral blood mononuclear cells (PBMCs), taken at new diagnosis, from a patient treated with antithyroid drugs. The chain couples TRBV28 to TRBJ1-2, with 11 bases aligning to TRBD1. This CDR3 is CASSQGQGARGYGYTF. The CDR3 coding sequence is TGTGCCAGCAGCCAAGGACAGGGGGCGCGAGGCTATGGCTACACCTTC.